This T cell receptor (beta chain) comes out of a study of OX40 agonist ivuxolimab in advanced cancers. Trimming removed 3 bases at V and 3 bases at J, with 14 bases between. There are 15 residues in the CDR3. From germline, CDR1 is SGHDN and CDR2 FVKESK. Some clones are missing from TCRdb's copy, which holds only in-frame ones; the method was immunoSEQ multiplex PCR. Of about 69,000 clones detected, about 89% appear once; the ten largest clones hold approximately 15%. The chain recombines TRBV14 with TRBJ1-1, with D possibly matching TRBD1 (6 bases). The specimen was CD4+ or CD8+ T cells sorted from blood, collected in a trial of the OX40 agonist ivuxolimab. The TCR comes from an adult with an advanced solid tumor such as melanoma, head and neck, liver or kidney cancer. CDR3 DNA: TGTGCCAGCAGCCAGCCACAGGGAAGGTACACTGAAGCTTTCTTT. Its protein product is CASSQPQGRYTEAFF.